This TCR beta chain was observed in a study of PD-L1 blockade in urothelial cancer. Study summary: Starting in about 2014, patients were given atezolizumab (1,200 mg intravenously every 3 weeks).

Documented time point: peripheral blood 6 weeks after treatment start. Measured with immunoSEQ multiplex PCR; TCRdb has only the in-frame clones, and not every one. This table has about 38,000 clones, 75% to 90% appearing once. There are 16 residues in the CDR3. Trimming took 4 bases from V and 2 from J; bases not matched to a gene: 11. Germline V gene sequence: CDR1 SGDLS, CDR2 YYNGEE. V is TRBV9 and J is TRBJ2-7; TRBD1 aligns across 8 bases. The starting material was PBMCs, obtained around atezolizumab (anti-PD-L1) treatment. The clonotype was recovered from a man aged 55 to 69 with urothelial cancer. This CDR3 is CASSPQGAPTTYEQYF. The CDR3 coding sequence is TGTGCCAGCAGCCCTCAGGGGGCCCCCACTACCTACGAGCAGTACTTC.